Below are 10 T cell receptor beta chains sequenced from a single sample in a study of cytomegalovirus exposure and HLA in healthy donors. The primer mix had 60 Vbeta and 13 Jbeta primers. Clones were sequenced by immunoSEQ multiplex PCR, and TCRdb holds only the in-frame ones, with some missing. The profile shows approximately 150,000 clones, about four fifths of them singletons. Sequencing was carried out using PBMCs. These receptors originate from a woman aged 50 to 60 in good health and CMV-seronegative.

V usage is TRBV5-4 and J usage is TRBJ2-3, with D uncertain. Per the germline V gene, CDR1 is SGHNT and CDR2 is YYREEE (reference sequence). The CDR3 consists of 14 residues. V lost 0 bases, J lost 1 base, and 6 bases lay in between. The CDR3 sequence is CASSLDAGTDTQYF. In nucleotides, the CDR3 is TGTGCCAGCAGCTTGGATGCGGGCACAGATACGCAGTATTTT.

This clone has more than one count but fewer than ten. This chain uses TRBV4-3 with TRBJ2-5, with a tentative D call TRBD2 (5 bases). The CDR3 loop spans 14 amino acids. V was shortened by 6 bases and J by 9 bases, with 20 bases between the two germline ends. Germline V gene data show CDR1 as LGHNA and CDR2 as YSLEER. In DNA, the CDR3 is TGCGCCAGCAGACAACCCTGCACCCCCGGGGCCCAGTACTTC. Residues: CASRQPCTPGAQYF.

CDR3 sequence: CASRGEGAGNQPQHF. CDR3 nucleotide sequence: TGTGCCAGCAGGGGAGAGGGGGCCGGCAATCAGCCCCAGCATTTT. The rearrangement uses TRBV25-1 and TRBJ1-5; 7 nucleotides line up with TRBD1. Germline trimming cut 6 bases from V and 2 bases from J; bases unmatched to any gene: 7. CDR3 length: 15 residues. The V gene's germline CDR1 is MGHDK and CDR2 SYGVNS.

The rearrangement links TRBV7-6 to TRBJ2-7; no reliable D call. V shed 4 bases and J shed 7 bases, with 14 bases lying between them. The germline gives CDR1 SGHVS, CDR2 FNYEAQ. CDR3 length: 13 residues. CDR3 nucleotides: TGTGCCAGCAGCTCCGGAGATAAGAGGGAGCAGTACTTC. As protein: CASSSGDKREQYF. The variable domain in full, with the rest retrieved from reference TRBV7-6 and TRBJ2-7, is GAGVSQSPRYKVTKRGQDVALRCDPISGHVSLYWYRQALGQGPEFLTYFNYEAQQDKSGLPNDRFSAERPEGSISTLTIQRTEQRDSAMYRCASSSGDKREQYFGPGTRLTVT.

This clone has only one observation. The chain links TRBV4-1 to TRBJ2-1; D remains ambiguous. CDR1 is MGHRA, CDR2 YSYEKL, per germline. V lost 1 base and J 0 bases, leaving 10 bases between the germline ends. The length of the CDR3 is 16 residues. CDR3 amino acids: CASSQGRGYSYNEQFF. In nucleotides, the CDR3 is TGCGCCAGCAGCCAAGGTCGAGGCTACTCCTACAATGAGCAGTTCTTC.

This sequence joins TRBV18 and TRBJ2-1; 12 positions match TRBD2. The germline V gene has CDR1 KGHSH and CDR2 LQKENI. The junction had 6 bases not matched to a gene; V was cut back by 2 bases and J by 4 bases. The CDR3 spans 17 residues. DNA of the CDR3: TGTGCCAGCTCACCAATGACTAGCGGGGGTTTGTACAATGAGCAGTTCTTC. This sequence encodes CASSPMTSGGLYNEQFF.

The V gene is TRBV7-6, the J gene TRBJ2-3; 7 bases line up with TRBD2. CDR1 is SGHVS, CDR2 FNYEAQ, per germline. After removal of 5 bases from V and 4 bases from J, the junction contained 3 bases not matched to a gene. This CDR3 is 13 amino acids long. CDR3 residues: CASSRGGADTQYF. DNA of the CDR3: TGTGCCAGCAGCCGGGGAGGGGCAGATACGCAGTATTTT. Full variable domain (missing parts from reference TRBV7-6 and TRBJ2-3): GAGVSQSPRYKVTKRGQDVALRCDPISGHVSLYWYRQALGQGPEFLTYFNYEAQQDKSGLPNDRFSAERPEGSISTLTIQRTEQRDSAMYRCASSRGGADTQYFGPGTRLTVL.

This clone appeared once. This chain uses TRBV9 with TRBJ1-1; D might be TRBD1 (5 bases). Trimming pared 4 bases from V and 3 bases from J, leaving 16 bases between. The CDR3 covers 15 residues. Germline V lookup: CDR1 SGDLS, CDR2 YYNGEE. CDR3 in amino acids: CASSPRWGGDTEAFF. The CDR3 coding sequence is TGTGCCAGCAGCCCCCGGTGGGGGGGGGACACTGAAGCTTTCTTT.

This chain links TRBV18 with TRBJ1-2, with D possibly being TRBD1 (6 bases). This CDR3 is built from 14 residues. Looked up from germline, CDR1 is KGHSH and CDR2 is LQKENI. The V gene lost 5 bases and the J gene lost 4 bases, with 14 bases spanning the gap. The CDR3 sequence is CASSSQGASYGYTF. CDR3 bases: TGTGCCAGCTCATCACAGGGAGCCAGCTATGGCTACACCTTC.

The chain joins TRBV4-3 to TRBJ2-1; 8 bases agree with TRBD2. Trimming removed 1 base from V and 1 base from J; junction bases left unmatched: 0. The CDR3 sequence is 15 residues long. Per germline, CDR1 LGHNA and CDR2 YSLEER. The CDR3 spells CASSQGGGSYNEQFF. In DNA form, the CDR3 reads TGCGCCAGCAGCCAAGGCGGGGGGTCCTACAATGAGCAGTTCTTC.